The 14 T cell receptor beta chains listed next were all sequenced from one sample in a study of tumor-infiltrating lymphocytes in primary liver carcinoma. Unsorted whole blood yielded the blood RNA, and germline DNA was also extracted. TCR beta cDNA was reverse-transcribed from roughly 0.45 ug of total RNA. The reaction used a constant-region primer and ProtoScript II reverse transcriptase. Libraries for TCR beta were built through three nested multiplex PCR rounds, which together made up a slightly modified ARM-PCR procedure. Primers for the first two PCR rounds were TRBV1-TRBV30 forward primers and a C-beta reverse primer (around 10 cycles per round). TCRdb re-called the multiplex PCR reads with MiXCR, one entry per CDR3 protein. This table has around 330,000 distinct CDR3 sequences, approximately 60% appearing once. Sequences were obtained from peripheral blood. The receptors stem from a man aged 35 to 55 with primary liver carcinoma and hepatitis B virus infection.

As for this clonotype: Its ends do not fully match the called genes, so a read error is possible. The genes are TRBV12-3 or TRBV12-4 and TRBJ2-7, with D tentatively TRBD1 (5 bases). This CDR3 contains 15 residues. CDR3: CVSSSGPVSSYEQYF. DNA of the CDR3: TGTGTCAGCAGTTCAGGGCCCGTTTCGTCGTACGAGCAGTACTTC.

The V and J genes are TRBV10-3 and TRBJ2-2; no definite D call. CDR1 and CDR2 from the germline V gene are ENHRY and SYGVKD. Trimming shortened V by 2 bases and J by 2 bases, and 6 bases separated the two germline ends. The CDR3 spans 14 residues. CDR3 in amino acids: CAISEKINTGELFF. The CDR3 nucleotides are TGTGCCATCAGTGAGAAGATAAACACCGGGGAGCTGTTTTTT.

Concerning this clonotype itself: Sequence at one end of the junction differs from germline and may be a read error. The V and J genes are TRBV6-6 and TRBJ2-1; a possible D gene is TRBD1 (6 bases). Germline CDR1 and CDR2: MNHNY and SVGAGI (reference sequence). The CDR3 has 13 residues. CDR3 DNA sequence: TGTGTCAGCTCAAAGGGGGACCCCCATGAGCAATTCTTC. The encoded protein is CVSSKGDPHEQFF.

Details on this clonotype: Given the absence of the conserved phenylalanine or tryptophan at the CDR3 end, a read error is likely. This chain joins TRBV7-9 and TRBJ1-5, with TRBD1 matching 8 bases. The CDR3 loop spans 15 amino acids. Trimming took 1 base from V and 4 from J; bases not matched to a gene: 3. Germline V CDR1 and CDR2: SEHNR, FQNEAQ (reference sequence). The CDR3 sequence is CASSLGDRGNQPQHI. The CDR3 DNA reads as TGTGCCAGCAGCTTAGGAGACAGGGGAAATCAGCCCCAGCATATT.

Of note for this clonotype: The conserved final phenylalanine or tryptophan is absent from the CDR3, which likely points to a read error. The DNA of the CDR3 is TGTGTCAGCAGTTTAGGACAGGGGGGCAATCAGCCCCAGCATTGT. It is translated as CVSSLGQGGNQPQHC. V usage is TRBV6-1 and J usage is TRBJ1-5; 10 positions match TRBD1. CDR1 is MNHNS, CDR2 SASEGT, per germline. This CDR3 spans 15 amino acids.

A remark on this clonotype: A read error may explain this, as a much larger clone is one base away. Lacking the conserved final phenylalanine or tryptophan, this CDR3 likely reflects a read error. The chain carries TRBV11-2 and TRBJ2-3; 9 nucleotides match TRBD2. J gave up 4 bases and V 3 bases, and 8 bases lay outside the gene matches. The CDR3 is 16 amino acids. The germline CDR1 and CDR2 sequences are SGHAT and FQNNGV. The CDR3 region has the DNA TGTGCCAGCAGCTTTCGTAGCGGGAGTAGCCCAGATACGCAGTATTTA. Translated: CASSFRSGSSPDTQYL.

Comments on this clonotype: Sequence at one end of the junction differs from germline and may be a read error. The rearrangement uses TRBV11-1 and TRBJ2-1, with D possibly being TRBD2 (6 bases). Germline V gene lookup returns CDR1 SGHAT and CDR2 FQDESV (reference sequence). The CDR3 has 16 amino acids. CDR3 coding DNA: TGTGCCAGCGGCCCCATAACGGGAGCGTATTACAATGAGCAATTCTTC. Its protein product is CASGPITGAYYNEQFF.

As concerns this clonotype: This may arise from a read error, as a much more abundant clone is one base away. The V and J genes are TRBV6-2 or TRBV6-3 and TRBJ1-5; D is undetermined. With 5 bases removed from V and 2 bases from J, the gap between germline ends came to 10 bases. CDR3 length equals 14 residues. In germline, CDR1 is MNHEY, CDR2 SVGEGT. As DNA, the CDR3 is TGTGCCAGCAGTCACAATTGGGGCAATCAGCCCCAGCATTTT. This gives the protein CASSHNWGNQPQHF.

In its sample, this clonotype was seen many times. J is TRBJ2-3 and V is TRBV11-2; 10 bases fit TRBD2. The CDR3 has 16 residues. The J segment lost 2 bases and the V segment lost 5 bases, leaving 7 bases of the junction unmatched. Germline-derived CDR1 and CDR2 are SGHAT and FQNNGV. CDR3 protein: CASSAGTSAYTDTQYF. The CDR3 bases are TGTGCCAGCAGCGCCGGGACTAGCGCCTACACAGATACGCAGTATTTT.

This chain uses TRBV11-2 with TRBJ2-5; D might be TRBD1 (5 bases). Trimming left V 10 bases short and J 5 bases short, with 17 bases between. Looked up from germline, CDR1 is SGHAT and CDR2 is FQNNGV. CDR3 length: 13 residues. The CDR3 DNA follows: TGTGCCAAGAGCTCAATACAGGCCGAGACCCAGTACTTC. This encodes CAKSSIQAETQYF.

On this clonotype itself: Since a much larger clone is just one base distant, this may be a read error. J is TRBJ2-2 and V is TRBV6-2 or TRBV6-3; 8 nucleotides line up with TRBD2. Germline V gene lookup returns CDR1 MNHEY and CDR2 SVGEGT. The CDR3 covers 15 residues. Written as DNA, the CDR3 is TGTGCCAGCGGTTACGGGACTAGGAGGACCGGGGAGCTGTTTTTT. Translating it yields CASGYGTRRTGELFF.

This clonotype was recorded many times. This chain connects TRBV7-8 to TRBJ2-5; 7 bases align to TRBD1. The CDR3 covers 14 residues. Germline loops: CDR1 SGHVS, CDR2 FQNEAQ. Trimming at V came to 5 bases and at J to 5 bases, leaving 8 bases not matched to a gene. The CDR3 DNA sequence: TGTGCCAGCAGCCCGGGACAGCAGGGGGAGACCCAGTACTTC. This encodes CASSPGQQGETQYF.

The chain is built from TRBV12-3 or TRBV12-4 and TRBJ2-7; the D is unclear. The CDR3 has 13 amino acids. Trimming cost V 2 bases and J 3 bases, with 8 bases left between them. The CDR3 protein is CASSLHHSYEQYF. The CDR3 nucleotides are TGTGCCAGCAGTTTACACCACAGCTACGAGCAGTACTTC.

About this clonotype itself: A clone one base away is much larger, so this may be a read error. The chain links TRBV4-2 to TRBJ2-7, with D possibly TRBD2 on 7 matching bases. The CDR3 is 16 residues long. CDR1 and CDR2 (germline): LGHNA, YNFKEQ. This CDR3 is CVSSQVGGGSSYEQYF. CDR3 in DNA: TGTGTCAGCAGCCAAGTCGGGGGCGGGAGTTCCTACGAGCAGTACTTC.